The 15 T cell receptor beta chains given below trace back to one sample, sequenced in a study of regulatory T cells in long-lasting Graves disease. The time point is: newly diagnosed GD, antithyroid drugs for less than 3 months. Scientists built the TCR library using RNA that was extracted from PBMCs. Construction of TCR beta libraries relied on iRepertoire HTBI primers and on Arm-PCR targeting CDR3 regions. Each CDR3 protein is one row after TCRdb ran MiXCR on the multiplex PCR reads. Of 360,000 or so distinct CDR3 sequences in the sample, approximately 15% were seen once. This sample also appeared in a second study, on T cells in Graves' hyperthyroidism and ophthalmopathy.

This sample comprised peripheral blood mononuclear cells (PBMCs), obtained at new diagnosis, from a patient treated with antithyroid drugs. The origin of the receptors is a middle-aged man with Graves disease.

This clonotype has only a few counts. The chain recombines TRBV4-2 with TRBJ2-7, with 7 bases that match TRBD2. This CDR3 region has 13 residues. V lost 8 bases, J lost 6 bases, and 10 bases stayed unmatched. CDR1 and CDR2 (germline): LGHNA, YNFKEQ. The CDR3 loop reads CASRGGAVPEQYF. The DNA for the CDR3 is TGTGCCAGCCGGGGAGGGGCCGTCCCCGAGCAGTACTTC.

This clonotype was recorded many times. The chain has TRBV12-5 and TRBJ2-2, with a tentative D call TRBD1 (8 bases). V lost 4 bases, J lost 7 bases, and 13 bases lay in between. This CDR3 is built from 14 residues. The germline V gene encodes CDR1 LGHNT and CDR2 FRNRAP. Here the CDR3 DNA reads TGTGCTAGTGGTTCGACAGGGGAGGGCGGGGAGCTGTTTTTT. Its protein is CASGSTGEGGELFF.

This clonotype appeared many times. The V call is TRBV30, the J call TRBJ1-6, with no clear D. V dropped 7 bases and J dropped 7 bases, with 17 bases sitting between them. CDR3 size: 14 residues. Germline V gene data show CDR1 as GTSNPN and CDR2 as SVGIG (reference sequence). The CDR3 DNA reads TGTGCCTCAATACCGCCTTTGGGGAATTCACCCCTCCACTTT. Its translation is CASIPPLGNSPLHF.

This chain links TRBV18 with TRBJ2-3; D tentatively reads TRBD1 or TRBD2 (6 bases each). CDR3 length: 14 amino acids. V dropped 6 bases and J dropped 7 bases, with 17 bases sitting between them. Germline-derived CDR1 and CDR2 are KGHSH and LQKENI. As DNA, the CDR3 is TGTGCCAGCTCCACCCGTGGGGGCGGGAATACGCAGTATTTT. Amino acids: CASSTRGGGNTQYF.

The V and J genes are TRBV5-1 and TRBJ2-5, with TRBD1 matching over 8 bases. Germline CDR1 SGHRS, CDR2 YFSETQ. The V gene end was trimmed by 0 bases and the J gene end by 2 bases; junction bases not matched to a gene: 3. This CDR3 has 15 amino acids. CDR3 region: CASSLAQGVQETQYF. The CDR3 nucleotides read TGCGCCAGCAGCTTGGCACAGGGGGTACAAGAGACCCAGTACTTC.

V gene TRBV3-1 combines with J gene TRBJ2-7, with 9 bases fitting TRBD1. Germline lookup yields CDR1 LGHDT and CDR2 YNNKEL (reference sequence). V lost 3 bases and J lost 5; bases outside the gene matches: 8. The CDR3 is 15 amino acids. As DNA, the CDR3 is TGTGCCAGCAGCCACTACCGGGACAGGGTCAACGAGCAGTACTTC. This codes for CASSHYRDRVNEQYF.

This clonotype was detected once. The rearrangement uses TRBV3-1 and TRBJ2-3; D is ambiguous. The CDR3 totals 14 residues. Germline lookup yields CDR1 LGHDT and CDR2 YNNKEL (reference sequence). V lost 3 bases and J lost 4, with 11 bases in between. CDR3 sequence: CASSHVTGPDTQYF. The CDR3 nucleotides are TGTGCCAGCAGCCATGTAACTGGCCCAGATACGCAGTATTTT.

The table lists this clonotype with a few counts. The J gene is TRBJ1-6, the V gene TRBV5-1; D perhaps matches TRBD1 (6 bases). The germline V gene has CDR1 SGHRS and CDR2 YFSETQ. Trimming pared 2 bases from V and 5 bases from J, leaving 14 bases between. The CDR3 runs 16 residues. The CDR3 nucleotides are TGCGCCAGCAGCTTCAACAGGGTGTTGGATAATTCACCCCTCCACTTT. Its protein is CASSFNRVLDNSPLHF.

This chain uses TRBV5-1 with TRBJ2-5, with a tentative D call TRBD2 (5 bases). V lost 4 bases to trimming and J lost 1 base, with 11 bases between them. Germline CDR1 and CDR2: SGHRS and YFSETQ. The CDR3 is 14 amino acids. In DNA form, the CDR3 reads TGCGCCAGCAGCGTTACTAGTTCCCAAGAGACCCAGTACTTC. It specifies CASSVTSSQETQYF. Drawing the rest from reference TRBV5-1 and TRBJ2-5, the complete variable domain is KAGVTQTPRYLIKTRGQQVTLSCSPISGHRSVSWYQQTPGQGLQFLFEYFSETQRNKGNFPGRFSGRQFSNSRSEMNVSTLELGDSALYLCASSVTSSQETQYFGPGTRLLVL.

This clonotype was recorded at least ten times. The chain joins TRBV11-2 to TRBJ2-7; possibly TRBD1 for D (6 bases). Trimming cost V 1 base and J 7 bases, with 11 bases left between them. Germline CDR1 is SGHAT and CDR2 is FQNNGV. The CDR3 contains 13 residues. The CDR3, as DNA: TGTGCCAGCAGCTTAGGGCTAGGACAGGAGCAGTACTTC. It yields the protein CASSLGLGQEQYF.

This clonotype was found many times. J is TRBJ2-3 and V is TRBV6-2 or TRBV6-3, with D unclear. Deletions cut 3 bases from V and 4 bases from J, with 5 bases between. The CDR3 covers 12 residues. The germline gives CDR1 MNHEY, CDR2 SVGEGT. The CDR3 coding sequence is TGTGCCAGCAGTTATCACCCAGATACGCAGTATTTT. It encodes CASSYHPDTQYF.

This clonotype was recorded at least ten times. In DNA form, the CDR3 reads TGTGCCAGCAGCCCAGGGGGAGACATTCAGTACTTC. The encoded protein is CASSPGGDIQYF. V is TRBV7-9 and J is TRBJ2-4, with 7 nucleotides matching TRBD1. Per germline, CDR1 SEHNR and CDR2 FQNEAQ (reference sequence). V gave up 5 bases and J gave up 8 bases; unmatched junction bases: 3. This CDR3 contains 12 residues.

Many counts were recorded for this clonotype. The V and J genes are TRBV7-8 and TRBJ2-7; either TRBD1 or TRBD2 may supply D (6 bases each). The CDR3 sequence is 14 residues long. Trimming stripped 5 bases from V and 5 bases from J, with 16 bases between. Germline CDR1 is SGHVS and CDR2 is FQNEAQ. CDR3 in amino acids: CASSSPGDWDEQYF. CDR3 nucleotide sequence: TGTGCCAGCAGCAGTCCAGGGGACTGGGACGAGCAGTACTTC.

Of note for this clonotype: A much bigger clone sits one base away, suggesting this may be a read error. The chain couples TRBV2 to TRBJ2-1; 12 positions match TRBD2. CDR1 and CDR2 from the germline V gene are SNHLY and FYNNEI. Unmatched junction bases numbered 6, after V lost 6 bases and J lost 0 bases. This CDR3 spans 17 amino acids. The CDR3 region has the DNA TGTGCCAGCAGCGCTAGCGGGGGGGCGGGCTCCTACAATGAGCAGTTCTTC. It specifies CASSASGGAGSYNEQFF.

The CDR3 region has the DNA TGTGCCAGCAGTGAGAGGACAGGAATGAACACTGAAGCTTTCTTT. It is translated as CASSERTGMNTEAFF. This chain uses TRBV2 with TRBJ1-1; 7 bases match TRBD1. Trimming at V came to 3 bases and at J to 0 bases, leaving 4 bases not matched to a gene. CDR1 SNHLY and CDR2 FYNNEI come from the germline V gene. The CDR3 is 15 amino acids. Using reference TRBV2 and TRBJ1-1 for the parts outside the CDR3, the full variable domain is EPEVTQTPSHQVTQMGQEVILRCVPISNHLYFYWYRQILGQKVEFLVSFYNNEISEKSEIFDDQFSVERPDGSNFTLKIRSTKLEDSAMYFCASSERTGMNTEAFFGQGTRLTVV.